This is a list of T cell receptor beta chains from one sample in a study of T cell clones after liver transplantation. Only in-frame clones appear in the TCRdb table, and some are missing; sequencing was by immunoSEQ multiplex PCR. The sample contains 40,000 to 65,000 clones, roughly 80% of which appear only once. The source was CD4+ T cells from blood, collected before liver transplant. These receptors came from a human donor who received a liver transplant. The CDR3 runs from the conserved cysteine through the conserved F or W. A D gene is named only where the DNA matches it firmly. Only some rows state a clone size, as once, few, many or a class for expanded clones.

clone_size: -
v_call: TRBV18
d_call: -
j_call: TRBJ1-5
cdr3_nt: TGTGCCAGCTCACCTGGGGAGGGGAGCAATCAGCCCCAGCATTTT
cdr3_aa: CASSPGEGSNQPQHF

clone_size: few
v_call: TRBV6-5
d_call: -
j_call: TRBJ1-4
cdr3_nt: TGTGCCAGCAGTTACTCTGTGGCCGATGAAAAACTGTTTTTT
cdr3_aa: CASSYSVADEKLFF

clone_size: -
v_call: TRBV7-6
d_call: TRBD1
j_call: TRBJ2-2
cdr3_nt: TGTGCCAGCAGCAAGTCCGGGACAGTCGCCGGGGAGCTGTTTTTT
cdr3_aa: CASSKSGTVAGELFF

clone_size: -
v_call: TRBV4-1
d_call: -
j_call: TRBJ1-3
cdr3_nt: TGCGCCAGCAGCCAAGACCGTCGGGGAGCTGGAAACACCATATATTTT
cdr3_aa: CASSQDRRGAGNTIYF

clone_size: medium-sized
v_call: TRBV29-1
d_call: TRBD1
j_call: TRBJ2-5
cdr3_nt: TGCAGCGTCGCCACAGGGGAAGAGACCCAGTACTTC
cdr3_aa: CSVATGEETQYF

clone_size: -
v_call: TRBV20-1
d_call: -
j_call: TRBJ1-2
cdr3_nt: TGCAGTGCTAGTACCGGGCCCGGCTACACCTTC
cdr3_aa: CSASTGPGYTF

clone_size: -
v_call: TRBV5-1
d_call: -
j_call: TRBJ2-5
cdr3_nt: TGCGCCAGCAGCGCGGAGGGCGAGACCCAGTACTTC
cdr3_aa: CASSAEGETQYF

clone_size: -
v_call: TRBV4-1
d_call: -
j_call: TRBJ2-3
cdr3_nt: TGCGCCAGCAGTGTCAGGGCTACAGATACGCAGTATTTT
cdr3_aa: CASSVRATDTQYF

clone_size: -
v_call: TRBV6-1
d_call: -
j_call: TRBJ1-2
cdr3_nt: TGTGCCAGCAGTGAAGGCGGGCTGAACTATGGCTACACCTTC
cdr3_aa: CASSEGGLNYGYTF

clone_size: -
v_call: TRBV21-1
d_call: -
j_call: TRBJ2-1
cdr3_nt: TGTGCCAGCAGCAAAGGGACTAGGGACAGGGGACATTGGCAGTTCTTC
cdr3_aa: CASSKGTRDRGHWQFF

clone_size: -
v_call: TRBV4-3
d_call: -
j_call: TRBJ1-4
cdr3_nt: TGCGCCAGCAATGCGATAGGTACAGGAAAACTGTTTTTT
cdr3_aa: CASNAIGTGKLFF

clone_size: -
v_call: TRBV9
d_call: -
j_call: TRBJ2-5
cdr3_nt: TGTGCCAGCAGCGTAACGACTAGCCAAGAGACCCAGTACTTC
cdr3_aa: CASSVTTSQETQYF

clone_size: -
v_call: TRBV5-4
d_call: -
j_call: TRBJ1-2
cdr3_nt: TGTGCCAGCAGCCCAGAGCCGAGCCGGGCCATCAAGCCTTATGGCTACACCTTC
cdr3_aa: CASSPEPSRAIKPYGYTF

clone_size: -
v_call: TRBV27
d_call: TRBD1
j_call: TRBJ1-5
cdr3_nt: TGTGCCAGCAGTCCCTGGGGGACAGGGGCTGATAATCAGCCCCAGCATTTT
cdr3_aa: CASSPWGTGADNQPQHF

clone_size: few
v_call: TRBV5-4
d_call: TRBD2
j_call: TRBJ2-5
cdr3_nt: TGTGCCAGCACCCGCGACAGCGGGCGGGAGGAGACCCAGTACTTC
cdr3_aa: CASTRDSGREETQYF

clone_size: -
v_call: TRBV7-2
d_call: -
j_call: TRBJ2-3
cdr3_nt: TGTGCCAGCTCCGACAGGATAACAGATACGCAGTATTTT
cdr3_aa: CASSDRITDTQYF

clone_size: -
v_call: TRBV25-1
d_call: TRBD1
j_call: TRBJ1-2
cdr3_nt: TGTGCCAGCACCCCGGGACAGAACTATGGCTACACCTTC
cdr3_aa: CASTPGQNYGYTF

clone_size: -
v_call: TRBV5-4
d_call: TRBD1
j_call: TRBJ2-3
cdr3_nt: TGTGCCAGCAGCCAACAGGGGGCGGTTTTCCCCACAGATACGCAGTATTTT
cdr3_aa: CASSQQGAVFPTDTQYF

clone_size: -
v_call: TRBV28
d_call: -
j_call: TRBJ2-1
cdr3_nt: TGTGCCAGCACCCCGGCGGGGCGCTACAATGAGCAGTTCTTC
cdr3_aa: CASTPAGRYNEQFF

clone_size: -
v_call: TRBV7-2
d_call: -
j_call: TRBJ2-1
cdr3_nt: TGTGCCAGCAGCCCGACTAGCTACAATGAGCAGTTCTTC
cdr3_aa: CASSPTSYNEQFF

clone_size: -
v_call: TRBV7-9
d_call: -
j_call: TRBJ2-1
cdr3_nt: TGTGCCAGCAGCTTAGAAGACAATGAGCAGTTCTTC
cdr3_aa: CASSLEDNEQFF

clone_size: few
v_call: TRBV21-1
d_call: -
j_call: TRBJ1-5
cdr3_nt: TGTGCCAGCAGCAACCAGGGGGATTCTGGCAATCAGCCCCAGCATTTT
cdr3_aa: CASSNQGDSGNQPQHF

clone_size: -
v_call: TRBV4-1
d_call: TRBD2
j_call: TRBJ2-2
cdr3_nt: TGCGCCAGCAGCCCAGGACTAGCGGGGGGAATGACCGGGGAGCTGTTTTTT
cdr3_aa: CASSPGLAGGMTGELFF

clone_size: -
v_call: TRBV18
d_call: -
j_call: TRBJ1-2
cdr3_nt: TGTGCCAGCTCACCCTACCCGCCAGATTACTATGGCTACACCTTC
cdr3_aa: CASSPYPPDYYGYTF

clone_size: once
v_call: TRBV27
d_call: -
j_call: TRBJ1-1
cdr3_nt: TGTGCCAGCAGGAGGGGGGGAGTCCTGAACACTGAAGCTTTCTTT
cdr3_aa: CASRRGGVLNTEAFF

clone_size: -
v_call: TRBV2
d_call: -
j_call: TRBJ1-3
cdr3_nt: TGTGCCAGGAGACAGTCCTCTGGAAACACCATATATTTT
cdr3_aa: CARRQSSGNTIYF

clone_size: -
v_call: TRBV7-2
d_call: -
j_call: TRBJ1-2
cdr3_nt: TGTGCCAGCAGCCCCGGACAGTCCTATGGCTACACCTTC
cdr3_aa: CASSPGQSYGYTF

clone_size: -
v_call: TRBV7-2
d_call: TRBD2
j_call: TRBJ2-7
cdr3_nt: TGTGCCAGCAGCCTCCACCGACTAGCGGGAGCCTACGAGCAGTACTTC
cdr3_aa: CASSLHRLAGAYEQYF

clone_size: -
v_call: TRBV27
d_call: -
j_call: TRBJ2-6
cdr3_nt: TGTGCCAGCAGTTCCATATCGGGATCTGGGGCCAACGTCCTGACTTTC
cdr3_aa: CASSSISGSGANVLTF

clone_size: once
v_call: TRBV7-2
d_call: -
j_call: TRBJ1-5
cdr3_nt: TGTGCCAGCAGCTTATATGGGCAGAGCAATCAGCCCCAGCATTTT
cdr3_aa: CASSLYGQSNQPQHF

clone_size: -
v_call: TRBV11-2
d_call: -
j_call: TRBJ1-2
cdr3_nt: TGTGCCAGCAGCTTAGGTTATCGGGGATCTGATAACTATGGCTACACCTTC
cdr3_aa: CASSLGYRGSDNYGYTF

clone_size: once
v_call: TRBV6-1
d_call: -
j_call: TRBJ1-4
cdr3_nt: TGTGCCAGCAGTGCCTTCGACACGTCAACTAATGAAAAACTGTTTTTT
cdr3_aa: CASSAFDTSTNEKLFF

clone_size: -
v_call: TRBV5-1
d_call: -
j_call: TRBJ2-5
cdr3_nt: TGCGCCAGCAGCCCTACAGGGTCCCGAGAGACCCAGTACTTC
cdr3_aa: CASSPTGSRETQYF

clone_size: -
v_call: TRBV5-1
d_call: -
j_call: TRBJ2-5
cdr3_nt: TGCGCCAGTACCACCGGGACATCTCAAGAGACCCAGTACTTC
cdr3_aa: CASTTGTSQETQYF

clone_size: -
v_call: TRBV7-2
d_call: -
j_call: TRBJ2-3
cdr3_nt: TGTGCCAGCAGCCCGGAGGGCGCCACAGATACGCAGTATTTT
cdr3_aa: CASSPEGATDTQYF

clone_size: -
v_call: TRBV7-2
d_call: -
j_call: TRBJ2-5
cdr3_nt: TGTGCCAGCAGCTTCTCTGGGGAGGAGACCCAGTACTTC
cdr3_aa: CASSFSGEETQYF

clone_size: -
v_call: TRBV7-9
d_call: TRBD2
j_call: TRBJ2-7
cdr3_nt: TGTGCCAGCAGCCGTAGCGGGGGAACCTACGAGCAGTACTTC
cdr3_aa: CASSRSGGTYEQYF

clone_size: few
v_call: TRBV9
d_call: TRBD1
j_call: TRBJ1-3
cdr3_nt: TGTGCCAGCAGCGTAGAGGGGACAGCTGGAAACACCATATATTTT
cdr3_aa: CASSVEGTAGNTIYF

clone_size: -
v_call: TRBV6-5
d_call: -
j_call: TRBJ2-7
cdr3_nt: TGTGCCAGCACTGGGGTACTCGGCTCCTACGAGCAGTACTTC
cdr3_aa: CASTGVLGSYEQYF

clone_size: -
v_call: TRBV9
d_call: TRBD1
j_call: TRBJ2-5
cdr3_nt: TGTGCCAGCAGCGTAGGAACTATTGGGACAGGGGAAAAGACCCAGTACTTC
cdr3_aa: CASSVGTIGTGEKTQYF

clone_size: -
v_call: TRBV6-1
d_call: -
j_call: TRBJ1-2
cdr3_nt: TGTGCCAGCAGTGAACCCTGGGGCGGAGGCTACACCTTC
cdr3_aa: CASSEPWGGGYTF